The next 24 T cell receptor beta chains were all read from a single sample in a study of PD-1 blockade in classical Hodgkin lymphoma. Sequencing used immunoSEQ multiplex PCR; TCRdb keeps in-frame clones, though not all of them. The table has 11,000 to 15,000 clones, about 91% seen once. Indicated time point: newly diagnosed, previously untreated cHL patient sample. After PBMCs were thawed, their CD8+ T cells were isolated by magnetic negative selection. Sequenced input: CD8+ T cells from blood. These receptors were obtained from a human donor with classical Hodgkin lymphoma.

This chain connects TRBV7-3 to TRBJ2-1; 12 bases are shared with TRBD2. Losses at the gene ends were 5 bases for V and 8 bases for J; bases not matched to a gene: 10. The CDR3 is 16 amino acids. The germline gives CDR1 SGHTA, CDR2 FQGTGA. This chain's CDR3 is CASSAPSGTSGHEQFF. The CDR3 nucleotides read TGTGCCAGCAGCGCCCCTTCGGGGACTAGCGGGCATGAGCAGTTCTTC.

The J gene is TRBJ2-5, the V gene TRBV5-6; 9 bases map to TRBD1. Trimming at V came to 4 bases and at J to 5 bases, leaving 9 bases not matched to a gene. The CDR3 consists of 15 residues. Germline V gene lookup returns CDR1 SGHDT and CDR2 YYEEEE. CDR3 sequence reads: CASSVPGQGLETQYF. CDR3 coding DNA: TGTGCCAGCAGCGTACCGGGACAGGGTCTCGAGACCCAGTACTTC.

V is TRBV7-9 and J is TRBJ2-2, with 7 bases fitting TRBD2. V trimming: 2 bases; J trimming: 5 bases; junction bases outside the gene matches: 11. The CDR3 contains 17 residues. Germline lookup yields CDR1 SEHNR and CDR2 FQNEAQ (reference sequence). CDR3 nucleotide sequence: TGTGCCAGCAGCTTAAATGCGGTCACCGGGGGGACCGGGGAGCTGTTTTTT. Translation: CASSLNAVTGGTGELFF.

The chain combines TRBV6-5 with TRBJ1-4, with a weak D call TRBD1 (5 bases). The CDR3 runs to 14 residues. Trimming left V 6 bases short and J 7 bases short, with 15 bases between. From germline, CDR1 is MNHEY and CDR2 SVGAGI. This CDR3 reads CASSLGPSVEKLFF. The CDR3 DNA is TGTGCCAGCAGCCTGGGACCTTCGGTTGAAAAACTGTTTTTT.

This rearrangement joins TRBV11-2 to TRBJ2-5; D unresolved. Trimming stripped 1 base from V and 3 bases from J, with 3 bases between. Per germline, CDR1 SGHAT and CDR2 FQNNGV. This CDR3 has 12 residues. The CDR3 DNA is TGTGCCAGCAGCTTAGGAAAAGAGACCCAGTACTTC. Translated: CASSLGKETQYF.

The V call is TRBV28, the J call TRBJ2-5, with 9 bases aligning to TRBD2. Per germline, CDR1 MDHEN and CDR2 SYDVKM. The CDR3 totals 18 residues. V dropped 4 bases and J dropped 2; count of bases not matched to a gene: 14. CDR3 loop: CASSWDGPRLADQETQYF. DNA for the CDR3: TGTGCCAGCAGTTGGGATGGTCCGCGACTAGCGGATCAAGAGACCCAGTACTTC.

The gene calls are TRBV9 and TRBJ2-7; D uncertain. In germline, CDR1 is SGDLS, CDR2 YYNGEE. This CDR3 has 13 amino acids. The germline V and J ends were trimmed by 3 bases and 3 bases, with 10 bases remaining between them. CDR3 nucleotides: TGTGCCAGCAGCGGAGACAACAACTACGAGCAGTACTTC. Translation gives CASSGDNNYEQYF.

The V call is TRBV29-1, the J call TRBJ2-7, with D possibly matching TRBD2 (5 bases). Between the trimmed V and J ends, which lost 4 bases and 5 bases, there was a span of 24 bases. The CDR3 runs 16 residues. Germline CDR1 SQVTM, CDR2 ANQGSEA. The CDR3 is CSVVPSSPQEVNEQYF. In nucleotides, the CDR3 is TGCAGCGTTGTTCCGAGTAGTCCCCAGGAGGTCAACGAGCAGTACTTC.

The chain uses TRBV9 and TRBJ2-3; D unresolved. Trimming pared 6 bases from V and 6 bases from J, leaving 14 bases between. The germline V gene encodes CDR1 SGDLS and CDR2 YYNGEE. The CDR3 sequence is 13 residues long. This chain's CDR3 is CASNKGGLDTQYF. CDR3 sequence (DNA): TGTGCCAGCAACAAGGGCGGTTTGGATACGCAGTATTTT.

The chain has TRBV27 and TRBJ1-2, with a weak D call TRBD1 (5 bases). V lost 3 bases, J lost 4 bases, and 9 bases lay in between. The CDR3 length is 13 residues. Germline V gene lookup returns CDR1 MNHEY and CDR2 SMNVEV (reference sequence). CDR3 sequence (DNA): TGTGCCAGCAGTTTCGGGGCGCGCTATGGCTACACCTTC. Protein: CASSFGARYGYTF.

V and J are TRBV7-9 and TRBJ2-1, with D unresolved. This CDR3 is 13 amino acids long. V was shortened by 8 bases and J by 0 bases, with 8 bases between the two germline ends. From germline, CDR1 is SEHNR and CDR2 FQNEAQ (reference sequence). The CDR3 region is CASESGSYNEQFF. CDR3 DNA sequence: TGTGCCAGCGAGTCGGGCTCCTACAATGAGCAGTTCTTC.

The rearrangement links TRBV10-3 to TRBJ1-5, with a possible D match to TRBD1 (5 bases). Trimming took off 0 bases at V and 4 bases at J, with 10 bases between the two ends. The CDR3 extends over 15 amino acids. Germline V gene lookup returns CDR1 ENHRY and CDR2 SYGVKD. DNA of the CDR3: TGTGCCATCAGTGAGTCAATACAGGCTAATCAGCCCCAGCATTTT. This translates into CAISESIQANQPQHF.

This chain connects TRBV5-1 to TRBJ2-7, with 9 bases fitting TRBD2. There are 15 residues in the CDR3. Per germline, CDR1 SGHRS and CDR2 YFSETQ. With V trimmed by 0 bases and J by 4 bases, 5 bases remained unmatched. CDR3 loop: CASSLEGLASYEQYF. CDR3 nucleotide sequence: TGCGCCAGCAGCTTGGAAGGACTAGCGAGTTACGAGCAGTACTTC.

This rearrangement joins TRBV10-3 to TRBJ1-1; 9 nucleotides align to TRBD1. The CDR3 extends over 13 amino acids. V shed 6 bases and J 5 bases; nucleotides not matched to a gene: 4. Per germline, CDR1 ENHRY and CDR2 SYGVKD. This CDR3 is CAISHRGRTEAFF. CDR3 nucleotide sequence: TGTGCCATCAGCCACAGGGGGCGGACTGAAGCTTTCTTT.

A single count supports this clone. The chain couples TRBV6-6 to TRBJ2-6; no definite D call. The CDR3 covers 15 residues. Trimming removed 6 bases at V and 0 bases at J, with 9 bases between. Germline V gene sequence: CDR1 MNHNY, CDR2 SVGAGI (reference sequence). Here the CDR3 reads CASRGFLSGANVLTF. DNA for the CDR3: TGTGCCAGCAGGGGATTCCTCTCTGGGGCCAACGTCCTGACTTTC.

The gene calls are TRBV10-2 and TRBJ1-6; D remains ambiguous. Trimming cost V 8 bases and J 0 bases, with 14 bases left between them. CDR3 length: 16 amino acids. The germline gives CDR1 WSHSY, CDR2 SAAADI. CDR3 sequence: CASADPRGSYNSPLHF. The CDR3 nucleotides read TGCGCCAGCGCTGACCCTCGGGGCTCCTATAATTCACCCCTCCACTTT.

The V gene is TRBV7-8, the J gene TRBJ2-3; D not resolved. The germline V gene encodes CDR1 SGHVS and CDR2 FQNEAQ. Trimming cost V 2 bases and J 4 bases, with 4 bases left between them. CDR3 length: 12 amino acids. DNA for the CDR3: TGTGCCAGCAGCTTAATCTCAGATACGCAGTATTTT. It specifies CASSLISDTQYF. The variable domain in full, with the rest retrieved from reference TRBV7-8 and TRBJ2-3, is GAGVSQSPRYKVAKRGQDVALRCDPISGHVSLFWYQQALGQGPEFLTYFQNEAQLDKSGLPSDRFFAERPEGSVSTLKIQRTQQEDSAVYLCASSLISDTQYFGPGTRLTVL.

This chain connects TRBV5-1 to TRBJ2-1; D possibly uses TRBD1 or TRBD2 (6 bases each). The CDR3 has 12 residues. From germline, CDR1 is SGHRS and CDR2 YFSETQ. V was clipped by 8 bases and J by 7 bases, with 13 bases between them. DNA of the CDR3: TGCGCCAGTACGGGGGCAAGGAATGAGCAGTTCTTC. Its translation: CASTGARNEQFF.

This chain links TRBV19 with TRBJ1-1; no clear D. Trimming took 5 bases from V and 5 from J, leaving 9 bases between them. The germline V gene encodes CDR1 LNHDA and CDR2 SQIVND (reference sequence). The CDR3 sequence is 12 residues long. DNA for the CDR3: TGTGCCAGTAGTGTTGGAGGGACTGAAGCTTTCTTT. This sequence encodes CASSVGGTEAFF.

The chain joins TRBV5-6 to TRBJ2-7; tentative D call: TRBD1 (5 bases). Trimming took 1 base from V and 0 from J, leaving 11 bases between them. This CDR3 region has 15 residues. Germline loops: CDR1 SGHDT, CDR2 YYEEEE. Written as DNA, the CDR3 is TGTGCCAGCAGCTTGTGGGGCGCGAACTCCTACGAGCAGTACGTC. Protein: CASSLWGANSYEQYV.

The chain recombines TRBV29-1 with TRBJ2-1; 7 bases map to TRBD2. The germline gives CDR1 SQVTM, CDR2 ANQGSEA. The CDR3 is 12 residues long. With V trimmed by 6 bases and J by 4 bases, 3 bases remained unmatched. The CDR3, as DNA: TGCAGCGTAGTTAGCGGGTACAATGAGCAGTTCTTC. Its protein product is CSVVSGYNEQFF.

This clone came up once. The rearrangement links TRBV27 to TRBJ2-5; no clear D gene. Germline V gives CDR1 MNHEY, CDR2 SMNVEV (reference sequence). The CDR3 sequence is 14 residues long. V was trimmed by 6 bases and J by 5 bases, leaving 16 bases between them. The CDR3 sequence is CASSVVWRGETQYF. The CDR3 DNA reads TGTGCCAGCAGCGTGGTTTGGCGTGGGGAGACCCAGTACTTC.

This clone was detected once. The J gene is TRBJ2-2, the V gene TRBV5-8, with 7 nucleotides matching TRBD2. The germline gives CDR1 SGHTS, CDR2 YDEGEE. The V segment lost 2 bases and the J segment 4 bases; nucleotides outside the gene matches: 2. This CDR3 is 14 amino acids long. The CDR3 coding sequence is TGTGCCAGCAGCTTATCGGGGGGCACCGGGGAGCTGTTTTTT. Residues: CASSLSGGTGELFF.

V is TRBV7-9 and J is TRBJ2-2; maybe TRBD2 (6 bases). V lost 0 bases to trimming and J lost 4 bases, with 9 bases between them. The CDR3 sequence is 15 residues long. Germline V lookup: CDR1 SEHNR, CDR2 FQNEAQ (reference sequence). CDR3 sequence: CASSLARDSTGELFF. DNA for the CDR3: TGTGCCAGCAGCTTAGCGAGGGACTCCACCGGGGAGCTGTTTTTT.